This T cell receptor (beta chain) was documented in a study of T cell responses to AZD1222 COVID-19 vaccine. Findings and limits, study-wide: Targets within unmutated variant regions were reportedly found for nearly half of spike-specific TCRs.

Remarks on this clone: Its antigen is as yet unknown.

The method was immunoSEQ multiplex PCR; TCRdb's version includes in-frame clones alone and lacks a portion of them. Among 150,000 or so clones listed, approximately 88% were seen once. Trimming removed 7 bases from V and 3 bases from J, with 15 bases in between. CDR3 size: 14 residues. Germline CDR1 MDHEN, CDR2 SYDVKM. The rearrangement uses TRBV28 and TRBJ1-2, with D possibly matching TRBD1 (6 bases). The sequence derives from an adult in good health. This sample comprised peripheral blood, obtained on day 0 of AZD1222 vaccination. The CDR3 nucleotides are TGTGCCAGCACCCATAACACAGGGCACTATGGCTACACCTTC. Its protein product is CASTHNTGHYGYTF.